The entry below describes one T cell receptor beta chain. When the RNA was reverse transcribed, random hexamers were used with an input of about 0.5 to 1 ug. Each CDR3 protein is one row after TCRdb ran MiXCR on the immunoSEQ multiplex PCR reads. This table has 150,000 or so distinct CDR3 sequences, roughly 94% appearing once. This sample was included in a study of CD8 T cells in Susac syndrome. The germline V gene has CDR1 DFQATT and CDR2 SNEGSKA (reference sequence). The CDR3 has 17 amino acids. Trimming took 2 bases from V and 3 from J; bases not matched to a gene: 16. Sequenced sample: CD4+ T cells from PBMCs. The receptor was isolated from a human donor with Susac syndrome. The genes are TRBV20-1 and TRBJ2-7, with 7 bases that match TRBD1. CDR3 residues: CSARSPVQGTFDYEQYF. Written as DNA, the CDR3 is TGCAGTGCTAGATCTCCCGTACAGGGGACATTCGACTACGAGCAGTACTTC.